This entry describes one T cell receptor (beta chain). The sample belongs to a study of T cells in localized non-small cell lung cancer. The CDR3 is 15 amino acids. Germline CDR1 SGHRS, CDR2 YFSETQ. J gave up 10 bases and V 4 bases, and 10 bases lay outside the gene matches. Sequencing was performed with immunoSEQ multiplex PCR; in TCRdb, only in-frame clones are kept and a portion is missing. The sample yields some 16,000 clones, around 88% seen once. Sequencing used peripheral blood, obtained before any cancer treatment. This rearrangement joins TRBV5-1 to TRBJ1-6, with 8 bases that match TRBD1. This sequence originates from a male donor older than 55 with stage II squamous cell lung carcinoma. The CDR3 nucleotides are TGCGCCAGCAGCGCCTCAGGACAGGGTGGATCACCCCTCCACTTT. Translated, it gives CASSASGQGGSPLHF.